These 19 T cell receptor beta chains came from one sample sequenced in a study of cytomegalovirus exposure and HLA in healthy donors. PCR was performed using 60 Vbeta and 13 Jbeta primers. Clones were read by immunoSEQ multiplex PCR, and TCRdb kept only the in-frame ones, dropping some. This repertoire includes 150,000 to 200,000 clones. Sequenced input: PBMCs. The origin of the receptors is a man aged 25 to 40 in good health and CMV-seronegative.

CDR3 bases: TGTGCCAGCAGCTTGTCCTCAGGGGCGCTGAACACTGAAGCTTTCTTT. It codes for CASSLSSGALNTEAFF. The chain joins TRBV5-4 to TRBJ1-1; D possibly corresponds to TRBD1 (6 bases). The V end lost 1 base, the J end lost 0 bases, and 13 bases lay between the germline ends. The CDR3 has 16 residues. Per the germline V gene, CDR1 is SGHNT and CDR2 is YYREEE (reference sequence).

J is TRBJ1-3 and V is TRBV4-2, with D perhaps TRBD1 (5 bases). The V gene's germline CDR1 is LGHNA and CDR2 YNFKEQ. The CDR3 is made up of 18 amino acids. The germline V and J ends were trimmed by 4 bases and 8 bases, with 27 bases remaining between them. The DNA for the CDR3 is TGTGCCAGCAGCCCTTGGGCGTTAGGTGGCAGGGCGAGTGACACCATATATTTT. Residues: CASSPWALGGRASDTIYF.

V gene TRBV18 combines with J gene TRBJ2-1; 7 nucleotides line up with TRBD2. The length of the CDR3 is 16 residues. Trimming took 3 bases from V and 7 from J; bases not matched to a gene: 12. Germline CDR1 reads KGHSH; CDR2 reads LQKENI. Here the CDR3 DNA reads TGTGCCAGCTCACCGTCCTCCAAAGCCGGGGGGAATGAGCAGTTCTTC. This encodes CASSPSSKAGGNEQFF.

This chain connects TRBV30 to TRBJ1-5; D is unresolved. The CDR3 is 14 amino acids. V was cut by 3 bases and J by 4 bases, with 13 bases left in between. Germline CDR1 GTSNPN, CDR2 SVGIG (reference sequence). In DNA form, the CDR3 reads TGTGCCTGGAGCTCGGGGATGGGGAATCAGCCCCAGCATTTT. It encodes CAWSSGMGNQPQHF.

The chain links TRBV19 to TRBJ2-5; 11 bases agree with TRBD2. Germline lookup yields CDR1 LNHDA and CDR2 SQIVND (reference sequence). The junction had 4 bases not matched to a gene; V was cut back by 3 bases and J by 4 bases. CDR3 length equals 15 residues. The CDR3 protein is CASSIGLAGGETQYF. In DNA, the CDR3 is TGTGCCAGTAGTATTGGTCTAGCGGGAGGAGAGACCCAGTACTTC.

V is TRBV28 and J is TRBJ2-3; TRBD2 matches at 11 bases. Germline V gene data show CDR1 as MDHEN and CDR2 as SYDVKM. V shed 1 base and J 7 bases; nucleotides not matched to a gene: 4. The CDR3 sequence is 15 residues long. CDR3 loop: CASSLYGTSGNTQYF. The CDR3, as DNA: TGTGCCAGCAGTTTATACGGGACTAGCGGAAATACGCAGTATTTT.

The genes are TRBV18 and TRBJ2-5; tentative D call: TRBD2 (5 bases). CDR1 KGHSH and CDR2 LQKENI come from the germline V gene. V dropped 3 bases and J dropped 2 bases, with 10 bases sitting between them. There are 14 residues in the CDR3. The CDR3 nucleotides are TGTGCCAGCTCACCCCTCGGGAAGCAAGAGACCCAGTACTTC. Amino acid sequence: CASSPLGKQETQYF.

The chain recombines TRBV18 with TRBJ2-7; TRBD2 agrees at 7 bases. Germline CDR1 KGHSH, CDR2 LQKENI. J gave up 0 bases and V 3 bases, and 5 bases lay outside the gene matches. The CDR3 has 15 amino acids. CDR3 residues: CASSPSGGGSYEQYF. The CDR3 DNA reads TGTGCCAGCTCACCCTCGGGGGGAGGCTCCTACGAGCAGTACTTC.

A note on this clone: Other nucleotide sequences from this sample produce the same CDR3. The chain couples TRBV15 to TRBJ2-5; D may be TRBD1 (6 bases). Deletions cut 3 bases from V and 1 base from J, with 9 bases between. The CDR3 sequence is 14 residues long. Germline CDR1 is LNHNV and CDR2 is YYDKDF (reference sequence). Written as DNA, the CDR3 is TGTGCCACCAGCAGGGACAGAGGCCAAGAGACCCAGTACTTC. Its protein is CATSRDRGQETQYF.

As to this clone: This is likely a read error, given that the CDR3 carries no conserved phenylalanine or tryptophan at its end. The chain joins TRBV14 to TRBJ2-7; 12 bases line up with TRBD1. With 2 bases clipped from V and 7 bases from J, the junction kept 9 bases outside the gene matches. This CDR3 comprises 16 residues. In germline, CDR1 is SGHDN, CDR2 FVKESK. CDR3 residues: CASSQRWGQGAGEQYS. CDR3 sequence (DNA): TGTGCCAGCAGCCAACGGTGGGGACAGGGGGCTGGGGAGCAGTACTCC.

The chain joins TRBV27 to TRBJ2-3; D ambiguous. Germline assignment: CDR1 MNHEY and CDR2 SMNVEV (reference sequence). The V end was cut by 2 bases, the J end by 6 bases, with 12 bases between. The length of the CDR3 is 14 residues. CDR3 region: CASSLGVNSDTQYF. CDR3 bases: TGTGCCAGCAGTTTAGGAGTAAACTCGGATACGCAGTATTTT.

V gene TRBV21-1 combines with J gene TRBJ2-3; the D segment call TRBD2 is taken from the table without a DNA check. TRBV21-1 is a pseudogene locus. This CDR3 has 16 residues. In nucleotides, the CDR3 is TGTGCCAGCAGCAAAGCTGGAGTTCCCGGCACAGATACGCAGTATTTT. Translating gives CASSKAGVPGTDTQYF.

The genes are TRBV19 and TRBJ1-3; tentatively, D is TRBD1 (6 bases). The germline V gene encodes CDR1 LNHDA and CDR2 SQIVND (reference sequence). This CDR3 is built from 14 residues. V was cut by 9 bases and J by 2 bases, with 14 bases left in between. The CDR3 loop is CASPTPGAGNTIYF. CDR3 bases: TGTGCCAGCCCTACCCCAGGGGCTGGAAACACCATATATTTT.

The chain's CDR3 is CASSLGHQNTEAFF. In nucleotides, the CDR3 is TGTGCCAGCAGCTTGGGACACCAGAACACTGAAGCTTTCTTT. V and J are TRBV7-9 and TRBJ1-1, with a weak D call TRBD1 (6 bases). V lost 3 bases and J lost 1, with 9 bases in between. The CDR3 totals 14 residues. Germline assignment: CDR1 SEHNR and CDR2 FQNEAQ (reference sequence).

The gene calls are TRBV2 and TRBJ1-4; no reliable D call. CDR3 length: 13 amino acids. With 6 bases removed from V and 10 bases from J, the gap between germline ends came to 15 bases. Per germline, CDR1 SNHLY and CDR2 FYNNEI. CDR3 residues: CASRSNTGGKLFF. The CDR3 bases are TGTGCCAGCAGGTCCAATACTGGAGGAAAACTGTTTTTT. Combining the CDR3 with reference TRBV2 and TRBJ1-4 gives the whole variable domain EPEVTQTPSHQVTQMGQEVILRCVPISNHLYFYWYRQILGQKVEFLVSFYNNEISEKSEIFDDQFSVERPDGSNFTLKIRSTKLEDSAMYFCASRSNTGGKLFFGSGTQLSVL.

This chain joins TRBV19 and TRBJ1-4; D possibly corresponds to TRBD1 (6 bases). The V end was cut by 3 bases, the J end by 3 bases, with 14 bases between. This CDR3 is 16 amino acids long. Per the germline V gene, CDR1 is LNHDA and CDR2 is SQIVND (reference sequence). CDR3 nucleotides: TGTGCCAGTAGTATGGGGGCCCAAGTGTCTAATGAAAAACTGTTTTTT. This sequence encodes CASSMGAQVSNEKLFF.

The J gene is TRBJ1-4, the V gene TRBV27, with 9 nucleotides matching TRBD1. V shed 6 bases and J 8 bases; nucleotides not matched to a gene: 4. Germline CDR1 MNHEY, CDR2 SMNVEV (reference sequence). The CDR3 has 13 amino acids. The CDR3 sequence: CASRFDRGEKLFF. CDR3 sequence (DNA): TGTGCCAGCAGATTCGACAGGGGGGAAAAACTGTTTTTT.

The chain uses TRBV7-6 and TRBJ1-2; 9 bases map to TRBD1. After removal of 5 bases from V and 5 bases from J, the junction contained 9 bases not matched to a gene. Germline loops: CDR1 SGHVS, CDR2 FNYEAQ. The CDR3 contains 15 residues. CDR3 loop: CASSISPGTGYGYTF. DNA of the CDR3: TGTGCCAGCAGCATAAGCCCCGGGACAGGGTATGGCTACACCTTC. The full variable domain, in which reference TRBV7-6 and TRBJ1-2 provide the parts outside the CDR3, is GAGVSQSPRYKVTKRGQDVALRCDPISGHVSLYWYRQALGQGPEFLTYFNYEAQQDKSGLPNDRFSAERPEGSISTLTIQRTEQRDSAMYRCASSISPGTGYGYTFGSGTRLTVV.

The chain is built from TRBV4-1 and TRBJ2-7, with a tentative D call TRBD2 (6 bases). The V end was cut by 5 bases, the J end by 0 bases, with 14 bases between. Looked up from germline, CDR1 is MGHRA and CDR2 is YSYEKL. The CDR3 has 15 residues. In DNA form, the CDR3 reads TGCGCCAGCAGCAAGGGGACTTGGAGCTCCTACGAGCAGTACTTC. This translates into CASSKGTWSSYEQYF.